Listed here are 17 T cell receptor beta chains from one sample, sequenced in a study of blood T cell repertoires in COVID-19. The repertoire was sequenced with immunoSEQ multiplex PCR; TCRdb's copy has only in-frame clones and lacks some. The sample has approximately 130,000 clones; roughly 84% are singletons. The specimen sequenced was peripheral blood. The source of these receptors is a man aged 55 to 70 with acute or convalescent COVID-19.

The chain joins TRBV10-2 to TRBJ2-5; D may be TRBD2 (5 bases). The CDR3 is 13 residues long. In germline, CDR1 is WSHSY, CDR2 SAAADI. Trimming took off 3 bases at V and 5 bases at J, with 10 bases between the two ends. The CDR3 nucleotides read TGCGCCAGCAGTGAAGACCCGGGGGAGACCCAGTACTTC. Its protein product is CASSEDPGETQYF.

The chain joins TRBV7-9 to TRBJ2-7; TRBD1 matches at 12 bases. Germline trimming cut 1 base from V and 3 bases from J; bases unmatched to any gene: 4. The CDR3 extends over 16 amino acids. Germline CDR1 reads SEHNR; CDR2 reads FQNEAQ (reference sequence). For the CDR3, the DNA is TGTGCCAGCAGCTTAGTGGGACAGGGGGCGCGCTACGAGCAGTACTTC. Translated: CASSLVGQGARYEQYF.

The chain couples TRBV9 to TRBJ1-6; D gene ambiguous. Trimming stripped 3 bases from V and 7 bases from J, with 14 bases between. CDR3 size: 15 residues. Per the germline V gene, CDR1 is SGDLS and CDR2 is YYNGEE. The CDR3 here is CASSAEEGRNSPLHF. For the CDR3, the DNA is TGTGCCAGCAGCGCCGAGGAGGGCCGAAATTCACCCCTCCACTTT.

The V and J genes are TRBV9 and TRBJ2-1, with 7 nucleotides matching TRBD2. Germline values: CDR1 SGDLS, CDR2 YYNGEE. Trimming at V came to 4 bases and at J to 6 bases, leaving 13 bases not matched to a gene. The CDR3 contains 16 residues. Here the CDR3 DNA reads TGTGCCAGCAGCCTTTACCCAGCGGGACCGCGCAATGAGCAGTTCTTC. It specifies CASSLYPAGPRNEQFF.

J is TRBJ2-7 and V is TRBV11-2, with TRBD2 identical over 12 bases. The CDR3 has 15 amino acids. With 3 bases clipped from V and 2 bases from J, the junction kept 2 bases outside the gene matches. Germline V lookup: CDR1 SGHAT, CDR2 FQNNGV. The CDR3 region is CASSFRTSGTYEQYF. CDR3 coding DNA: TGTGCCAGCAGCTTCCGGACTAGCGGGACCTACGAGCAGTACTTC.

V gene TRBV5-1 combines with J gene TRBJ2-7; D might be TRBD1 (5 bases). Germline V gene data show CDR1 as SGHRS and CDR2 as YFSETQ. V was trimmed by 0 bases and J by 6 bases, leaving 13 bases between them. CDR3 length: 14 residues. The CDR3 region is CASSLAQGGFEQYF. As DNA, the CDR3 is TGCGCCAGCAGCTTGGCTCAGGGCGGTTTCGAGCAGTACTTC. Using reference TRBV5-1 and TRBJ2-7 for the parts outside the CDR3, the full variable domain is KAGVTQTPRYLIKTRGQQVTLSCSPISGHRSVSWYQQTPGQGLQFLFEYFSETQRNKGNFPGRFSGRQFSNSRSEMNVSTLELGDSALYLCASSLAQGGFEQYFGPGTRLTVT.

J is TRBJ2-5 and V is TRBV29-1; 9 positions agree with TRBD1. Germline V gene data show CDR1 as SQVTM and CDR2 as ANQGSEA. V was pared by 4 bases and J by 4 bases, with 1 base of the junction left unmatched. There are 12 residues in the CDR3. CDR3 protein: CSVGGQGETQYF. CDR3 nucleotides: TGCAGCGTTGGGGGACAGGGAGAGACCCAGTACTTC.

As to this clone: Other nucleotide sequences in the sample specify the same CDR3. V gene TRBV7-3 combines with J gene TRBJ2-1; D might be TRBD1 (6 bases). CDR3 length equals 17 residues. Germline loops: CDR1 SGHTA, CDR2 FQGTGA. V was shortened by 4 bases and J by 0 bases, with 16 bases between the two germline ends. CDR3 residues: CASSSLPRGSSYNEQFF. In DNA, the CDR3 is TGTGCCAGCAGCTCCCTCCCCAGGGGAAGCTCCTACAATGAGCAGTTCTTC.

The chain carries TRBV29-1 and TRBJ1-2; no clear D gene. This CDR3 comprises 13 residues. Deletions cut 1 base from V and 2 bases from J, with 8 bases between. In germline, CDR1 is SQVTM, CDR2 ANQGSEA. The CDR3 reads CSVEVPPNYGYTF. CDR3 DNA sequence: TGCAGCGTTGAAGTTCCCCCAAACTATGGCTACACCTTC.

This chain connects TRBV7-2 to TRBJ2-7, with 10 bases fitting TRBD2. CDR3 size: 14 residues. Per the germline V gene, CDR1 is SGHTA and CDR2 is FQGNSA. V shed 7 bases and J 2 bases; nucleotides not matched to a gene: 5. For the CDR3, the DNA is TGTGCCAGCACCCCTAGCGGGAGACCCTACGAGCAGTACTTC. Translated, it gives CASTPSGRPYEQYF.

The chain has TRBV19 and TRBJ2-1; 9 bases line up with TRBD1. The CDR3 spans 14 residues. Germline assignment: CDR1 LNHDA and CDR2 SQIVND (reference sequence). The trim removed 7 bases at V and 6 bases at J, leaving 7 bases unmatched. The CDR3 bases are TGTGCCAGTAAAATAGGGACAGGGTCCAATGAGCAGTTCTTC. Encoded protein: CASKIGTGSNEQFF.

The chain recombines TRBV19 with TRBJ1-2; D perhaps matches TRBD1 (6 bases). Germline CDR1 LNHDA, CDR2 SQIVND (reference sequence). This CDR3 contains 13 residues. V was trimmed by 6 bases and J by 8 bases, leaving 16 bases between them. CDR3 sequence reads: CASSPFRGAGYTF. CDR3 bases: TGTGCCAGTAGCCCATTCCGGGGGGCCGGCTACACCTTC.

This clone was seen a single time. The chain employs TRBV27 and TRBJ1-2; weak D call: TRBD1 (5 bases). The ends were cut back, 8 bases at V and 8 bases at J, with 18 bases in the middle. CDR3 length: 13 residues. From germline, CDR1 is MNHEY and CDR2 SMNVEV (reference sequence). CDR3: CASFTLGGRGYTF. The CDR3, as DNA: TGTGCCAGCTTCACTTTGGGGGGAAGGGGCTACACCTTC.

The chain carries TRBV5-1 and TRBJ2-7, with TRBD1 matching 10 bases. The germline V gene encodes CDR1 SGHRS and CDR2 YFSETQ. J gave up 6 bases and V 0 bases, and 3 bases lay outside the gene matches. This CDR3 is built from 14 residues. The CDR3 DNA reads as TGCGCCAGCAGCTTGGTAGGGGACAGGGGCGAGCAGTACTTC. It is translated as CASSLVGDRGEQYF.

The chain combines TRBV6-5 with TRBJ2-1; TRBD2 agrees at 15 bases. J was trimmed by 9 bases and V by 10 bases; bases with no gene match: 4. The CDR3 covers 13 residues. From germline, CDR1 is MNHEY and CDR2 SVGAGI. The CDR3 is CATGLAGGGEQFF. For the CDR3, the DNA is TGTGCCACTGGACTAGCGGGAGGGGGTGAGCAGTTCTTC.

The chain carries TRBV28 and TRBJ2-7, with 16 positions matching TRBD2. Trimming removed 4 bases from V and 0 bases from J; junction bases left unmatched: 6. The CDR3 has 18 residues. Per germline, CDR1 MDHEN and CDR2 SYDVKM. The CDR3 nucleotides are TGTGCCAGCAGTTCCCCGGGACTAGCGGGAGGGACCTCCTACGAGCAGTACTTC. Residues: CASSSPGLAGGTSYEQYF.

J is TRBJ2-5 and V is TRBV7-8, with unresolved D. Between the trimmed V and J ends, which lost 5 bases and 0 bases, there was a span of 7 bases. This CDR3 comprises 13 residues. Germline lookup yields CDR1 SGHVS and CDR2 FQNEAQ. This CDR3 is CASSPEYQETQYF. In DNA, the CDR3 is TGTGCCAGCAGCCCCGAGTACCAAGAGACCCAGTACTTC.